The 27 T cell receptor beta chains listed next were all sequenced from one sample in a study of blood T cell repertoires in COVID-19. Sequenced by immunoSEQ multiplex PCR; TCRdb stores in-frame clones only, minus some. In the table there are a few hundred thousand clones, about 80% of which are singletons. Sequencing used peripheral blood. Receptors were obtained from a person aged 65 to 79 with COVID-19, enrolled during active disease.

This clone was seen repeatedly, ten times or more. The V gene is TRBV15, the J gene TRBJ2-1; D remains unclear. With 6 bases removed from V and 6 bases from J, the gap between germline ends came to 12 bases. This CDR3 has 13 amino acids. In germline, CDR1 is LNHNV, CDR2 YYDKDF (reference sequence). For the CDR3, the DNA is TGTGCCACCAGTTATACGGTTGGCAATGAGCAGTTCTTC. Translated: CATSYTVGNEQFF.

Written as DNA, the CDR3 is TGTGCCACCAGAGGAGGACTACCCAACACAGATACGCAGTATTTT. Amino acid sequence: CATRGGLPNTDTQYF. This chain uses TRBV15 with TRBJ2-3; weak D call: TRBD2 (6 bases). This CDR3 has 15 residues. With 6 bases removed from V and 2 bases from J, the gap between germline ends came to 15 bases. The germline gives CDR1 LNHNV, CDR2 YYDKDF (reference sequence).

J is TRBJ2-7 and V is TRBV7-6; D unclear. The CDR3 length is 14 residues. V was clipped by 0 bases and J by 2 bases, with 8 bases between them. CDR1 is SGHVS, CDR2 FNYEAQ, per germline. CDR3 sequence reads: CASSLAERTYEQYF. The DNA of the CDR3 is TGTGCCAGCAGCTTAGCTGAGCGTACCTACGAGCAGTACTTC. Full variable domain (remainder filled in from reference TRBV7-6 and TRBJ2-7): GAGVSQSPRYKVTKRGQDVALRCDPISGHVSLYWYRQALGQGPEFLTYFNYEAQQDKSGLPNDRFSAERPEGSISTLTIQRTEQRDSAMYRCASSLAERTYEQYFGPGTRLTVT.

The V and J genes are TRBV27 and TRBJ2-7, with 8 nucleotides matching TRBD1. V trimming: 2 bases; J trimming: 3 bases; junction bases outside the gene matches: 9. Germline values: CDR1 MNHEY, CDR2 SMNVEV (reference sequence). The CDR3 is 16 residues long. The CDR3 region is CASSLTAGTGGYEQYF. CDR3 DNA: TGTGCCAGCAGTTTAACGGCCGGGACAGGTGGCTACGAGCAGTACTTC.

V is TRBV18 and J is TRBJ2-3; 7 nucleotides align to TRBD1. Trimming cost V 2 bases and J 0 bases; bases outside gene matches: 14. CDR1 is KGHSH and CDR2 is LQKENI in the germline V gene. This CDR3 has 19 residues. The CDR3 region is CASSPKGKADRLSTDTQYF. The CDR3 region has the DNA TGTGCCAGCTCACCAAAGGGGAAGGCGGACAGGCTCAGCACAGATACGCAGTATTTT. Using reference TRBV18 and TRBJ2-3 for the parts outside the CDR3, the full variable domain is NAGVMQNPRHLVRRRGQEARLRCSPMKGHSHVYWYRQLPEEGLKFMVYLQKENIIDESGMPKERFSAEFPKEGPSILRIQQVVRGDSAAYFCASSPKGKADRLSTDTQYFGPGTRLTVL.

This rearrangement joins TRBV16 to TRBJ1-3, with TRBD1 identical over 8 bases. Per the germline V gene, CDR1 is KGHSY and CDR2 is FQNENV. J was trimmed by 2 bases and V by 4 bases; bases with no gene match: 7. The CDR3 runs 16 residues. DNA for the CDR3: TGTGCCAGCAGCCGGATCGACAGGGGACCTGGAAACACCATATATTTT. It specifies CASSRIDRGPGNTIYF. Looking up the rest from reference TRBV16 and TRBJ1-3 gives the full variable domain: GEEVAQTPKHLVRGEGQKAKLYCAPIKGHSYVFWYQQVLKNEFKFLISFQNENVFDETGMPKERFSAKCLPNSPCSLEIQATKLEDSAVYFCASSRIDRGPGNTIYFGEGSWLTVV.

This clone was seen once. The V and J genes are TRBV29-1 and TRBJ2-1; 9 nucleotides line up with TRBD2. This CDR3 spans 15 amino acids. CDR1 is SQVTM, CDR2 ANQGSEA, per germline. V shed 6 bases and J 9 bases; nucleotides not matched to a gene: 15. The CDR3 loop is CSVDSGRGGVVEQFF. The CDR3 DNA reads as TGCAGCGTAGATAGCGGGAGAGGGGGGGTCGTTGAGCAGTTCTTC.

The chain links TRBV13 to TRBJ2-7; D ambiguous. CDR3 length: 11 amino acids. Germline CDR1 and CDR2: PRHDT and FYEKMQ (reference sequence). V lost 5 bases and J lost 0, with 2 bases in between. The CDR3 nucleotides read TGTGCCAGCAGCCGCTCCTACGAGCAGTACTTC. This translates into CASSRSYEQYF.

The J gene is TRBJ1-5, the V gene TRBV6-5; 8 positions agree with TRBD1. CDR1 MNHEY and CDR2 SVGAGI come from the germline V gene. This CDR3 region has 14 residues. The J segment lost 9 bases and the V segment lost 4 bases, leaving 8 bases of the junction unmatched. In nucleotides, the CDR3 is TGTGCCAGCAGTTCCGACAGGGGAGAAGGGCCCCAGCATTTT. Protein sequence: CASSSDRGEGPQHF.

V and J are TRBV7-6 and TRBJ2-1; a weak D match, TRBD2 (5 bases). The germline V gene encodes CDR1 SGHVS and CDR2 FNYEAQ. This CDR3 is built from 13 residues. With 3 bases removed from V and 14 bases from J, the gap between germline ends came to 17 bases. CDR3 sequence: CASSFDSEGVKFF. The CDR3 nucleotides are TGTGCCAGCAGCTTCGACTCAGAGGGCGTAAAGTTCTTC.

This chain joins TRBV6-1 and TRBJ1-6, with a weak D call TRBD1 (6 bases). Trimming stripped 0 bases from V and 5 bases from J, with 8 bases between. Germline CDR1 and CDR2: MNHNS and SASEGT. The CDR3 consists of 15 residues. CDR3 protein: CASSEAWTDNSPLHF. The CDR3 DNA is TGTGCCAGCAGTGAAGCATGGACAGATAATTCACCCCTCCACTTT.

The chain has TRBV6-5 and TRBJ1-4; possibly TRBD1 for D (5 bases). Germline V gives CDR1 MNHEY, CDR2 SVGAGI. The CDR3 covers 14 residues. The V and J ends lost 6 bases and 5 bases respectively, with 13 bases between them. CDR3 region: CASRTDSTNEKLFF. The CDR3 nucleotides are TGTGCCAGCAGGACCGACAGTACCAATGAAAAACTGTTTTTT.

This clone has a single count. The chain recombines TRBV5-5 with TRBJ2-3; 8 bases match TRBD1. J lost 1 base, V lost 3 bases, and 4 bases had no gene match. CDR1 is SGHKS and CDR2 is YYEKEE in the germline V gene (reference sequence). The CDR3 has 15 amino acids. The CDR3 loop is CASSSGGAGTDTQYF. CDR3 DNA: TGTGCCAGCAGCTCAGGGGGCGCGGGCACAGATACGCAGTATTTT.

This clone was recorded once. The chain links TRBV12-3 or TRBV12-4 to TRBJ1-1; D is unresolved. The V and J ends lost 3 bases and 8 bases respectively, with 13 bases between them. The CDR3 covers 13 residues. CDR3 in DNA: TGTGCCAGCAGTTTTCGAAGCGAGACCGAAGCTTTCTTT. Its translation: CASSFRSETEAFF.

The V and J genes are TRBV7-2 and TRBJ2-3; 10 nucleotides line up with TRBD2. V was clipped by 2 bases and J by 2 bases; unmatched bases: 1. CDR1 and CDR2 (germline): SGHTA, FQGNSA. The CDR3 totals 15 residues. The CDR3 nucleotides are TGTGCCAGCAGCTTAACTAGCGGGAACACAGATACGCAGTATTTT. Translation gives CASSLTSGNTDTQYF.

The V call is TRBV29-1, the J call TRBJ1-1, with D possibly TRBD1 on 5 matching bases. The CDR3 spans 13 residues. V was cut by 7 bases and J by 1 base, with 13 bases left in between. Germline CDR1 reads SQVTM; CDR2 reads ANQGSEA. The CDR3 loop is CSGTQASNTEAFF. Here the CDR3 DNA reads TGCAGCGGTACACAGGCTTCGAACACTGAAGCTTTCTTT. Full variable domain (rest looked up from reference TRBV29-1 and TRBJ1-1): SAVISQKPSRDICQRGTSLTIQCQVDSQVTMMFWYRQQPGQSLTLIATANQGSEATYESGFVIDKFPISRPNLTFSTLTVSNMSPEDSSIYLCSGTQASNTEAFFGQGTRLTVV.

CDR3 sequence: CASLQTGNTGELFF. Here the CDR3 DNA reads TGCGCCAGCCTTCAGACAGGGAACACCGGGGAGCTGTTTTTT. This rearrangement joins TRBV5-1 to TRBJ2-2, with D perhaps TRBD1 (6 bases). The germline V gene has CDR1 SGHRS and CDR2 YFSETQ. The CDR3 is made up of 14 amino acids. The V and J ends lost 7 bases and 1 base respectively, with 11 bases between them.

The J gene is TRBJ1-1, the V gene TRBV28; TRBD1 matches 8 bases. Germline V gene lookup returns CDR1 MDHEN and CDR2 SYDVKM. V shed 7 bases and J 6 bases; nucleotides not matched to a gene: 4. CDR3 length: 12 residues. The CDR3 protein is CASIIQGAEAFF. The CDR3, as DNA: TGTGCCAGCATTATACAGGGGGCTGAAGCTTTCTTT.

The CDR3 spells CASSLGQGVGGYTF. CDR3 DNA sequence: TGTGCCAGCAGCTTGGGGCAGGGGGTTGGAGGCTACACCTTC. V gene TRBV7-9 combines with J gene TRBJ1-2; 7 bases agree with TRBD1. CDR3 length: 14 amino acids. Germline V gene lookup returns CDR1 SEHNR and CDR2 FQNEAQ (reference sequence). J lost 8 bases, V lost 3 bases, and 9 bases had no gene match.

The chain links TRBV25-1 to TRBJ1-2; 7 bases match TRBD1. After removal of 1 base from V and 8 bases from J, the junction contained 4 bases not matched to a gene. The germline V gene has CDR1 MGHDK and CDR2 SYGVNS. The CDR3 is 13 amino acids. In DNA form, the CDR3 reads TGTGCCAGCAGTGAATCTTACAGGGGCGGCTACACCTTC. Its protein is CASSESYRGGYTF.

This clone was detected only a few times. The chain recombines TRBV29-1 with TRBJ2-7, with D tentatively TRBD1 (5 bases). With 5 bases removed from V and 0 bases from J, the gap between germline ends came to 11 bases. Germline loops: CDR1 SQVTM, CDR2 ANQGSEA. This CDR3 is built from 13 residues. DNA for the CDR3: TGCAGCGTTAGGCAGGGTTACTCCTACGAGCAGTACTTC. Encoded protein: CSVRQGYSYEQYF.

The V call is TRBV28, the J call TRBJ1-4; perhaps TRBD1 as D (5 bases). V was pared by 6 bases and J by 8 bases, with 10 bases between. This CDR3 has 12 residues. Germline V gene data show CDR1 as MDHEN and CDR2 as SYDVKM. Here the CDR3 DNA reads TGTGCCAGCAGGATGGGGGGGGAAAAACTGTTTTTT. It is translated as CASRMGGEKLFF.

This CDR3 is CASSIRDSLYEQYF. The CDR3 DNA sequence: TGTGCCAGCAGCATCCGGGACAGCCTCTACGAGCAGTACTTC. The chain carries TRBV9 and TRBJ2-7; 7 nucleotides align to TRBD1. Unmatched junction bases numbered 7, after V lost 4 bases and J lost 3 bases. The germline gives CDR1 SGDLS, CDR2 YYNGEE. CDR3 size: 14 residues.

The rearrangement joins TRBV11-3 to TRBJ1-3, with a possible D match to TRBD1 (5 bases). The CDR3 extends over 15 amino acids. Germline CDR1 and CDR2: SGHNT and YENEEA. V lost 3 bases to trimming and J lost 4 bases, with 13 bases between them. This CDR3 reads CASSLSGAWGNTIYF. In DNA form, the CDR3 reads TGTGCCAGCAGCTTGTCTGGGGCTTGGGGAAACACCATATATTTT.

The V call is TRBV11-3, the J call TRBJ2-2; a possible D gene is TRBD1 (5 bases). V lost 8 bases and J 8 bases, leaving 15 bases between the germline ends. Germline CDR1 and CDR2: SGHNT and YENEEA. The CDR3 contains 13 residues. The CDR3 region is CASGANQEGELFF. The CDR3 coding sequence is TGTGCCAGCGGGGCTAACCAGGAAGGGGAGCTGTTTTTT.

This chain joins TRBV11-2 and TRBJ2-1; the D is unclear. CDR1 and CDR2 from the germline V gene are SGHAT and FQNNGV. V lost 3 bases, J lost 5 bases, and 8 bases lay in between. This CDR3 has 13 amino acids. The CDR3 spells CASSLVADNEQFF. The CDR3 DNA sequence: TGTGCCAGCAGCTTGGTTGCGGACAATGAGCAGTTCTTC.

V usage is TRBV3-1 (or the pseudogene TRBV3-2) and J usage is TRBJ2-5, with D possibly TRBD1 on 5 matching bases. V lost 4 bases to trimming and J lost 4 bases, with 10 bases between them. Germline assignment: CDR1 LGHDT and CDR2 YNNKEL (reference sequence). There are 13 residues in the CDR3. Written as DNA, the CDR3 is TGTGCCAGCAGCCCCACCACAGGAGAGACCCAGTACTTC. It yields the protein CASSPTTGETQYF.